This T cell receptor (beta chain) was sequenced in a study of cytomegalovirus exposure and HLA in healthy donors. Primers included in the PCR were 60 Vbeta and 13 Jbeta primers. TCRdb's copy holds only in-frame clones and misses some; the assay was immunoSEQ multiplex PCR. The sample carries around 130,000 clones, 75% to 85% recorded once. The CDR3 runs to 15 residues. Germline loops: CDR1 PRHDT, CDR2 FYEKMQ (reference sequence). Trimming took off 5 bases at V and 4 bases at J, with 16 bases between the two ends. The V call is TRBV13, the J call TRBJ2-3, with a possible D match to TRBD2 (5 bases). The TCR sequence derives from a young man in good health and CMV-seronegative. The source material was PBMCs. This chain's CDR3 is CASSPARGTADTQYF. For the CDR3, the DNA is TGTGCCAGCAGCCCCGCTCGGGGTACAGCAGATACGCAGTATTTT.